This T cell receptor (beta chain) is drawn from a study of blood T cell repertoires in COVID-19. Study-level background: COVID-19 samples, acute and convalescent, were from the United States, Italy and Spain. Nucleic acid was either cDNA or gDNA, and it came from T cells, B-cell-depleted T cells, or PBMCs.

As handled by the study authors: Cell counts per sample came from amplifying reference gene primers. TCRdb's copy holds only in-frame clones and misses some; the assay was immunoSEQ multiplex PCR. V, J and clone size are taken as reported in that table, and D and trimming were inferred from the DNA itself. In the table there are 310,000 or so clones, more than 70% of which are singletons. This CDR3 is built from 17 residues. Germline CDR1 and CDR2: SGHRS and YFSETQ. The trim removed 4 bases at V and 0 bases at J, leaving 5 bases unmatched. The chain joins TRBV5-1 to TRBJ2-4; TRBD2 aligns across 12 bases. The clonotype comes from a man aged 18 to 29 who had recovered from COVID-19. The sample taken for sequencing was peripheral blood. CDR3 in amino acids: CASSPGLAGLAKNIQYF. Here the CDR3 DNA reads TGCGCCAGCAGCCCCGGACTAGCGGGACTAGCCAAAAACATTCAGTACTTC.